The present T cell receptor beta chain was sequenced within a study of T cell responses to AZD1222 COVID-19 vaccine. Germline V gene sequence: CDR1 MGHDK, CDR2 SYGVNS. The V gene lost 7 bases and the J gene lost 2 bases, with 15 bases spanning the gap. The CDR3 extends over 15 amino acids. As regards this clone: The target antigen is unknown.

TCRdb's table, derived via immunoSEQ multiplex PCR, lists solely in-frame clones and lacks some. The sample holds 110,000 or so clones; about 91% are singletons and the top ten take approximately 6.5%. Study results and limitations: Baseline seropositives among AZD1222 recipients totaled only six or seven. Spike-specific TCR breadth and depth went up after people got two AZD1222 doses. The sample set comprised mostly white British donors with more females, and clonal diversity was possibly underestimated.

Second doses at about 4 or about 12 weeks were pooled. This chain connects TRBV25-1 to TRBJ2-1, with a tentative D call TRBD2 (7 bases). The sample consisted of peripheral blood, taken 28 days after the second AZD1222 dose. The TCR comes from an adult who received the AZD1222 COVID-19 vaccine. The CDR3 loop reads CASTGGGGPYNEQFF. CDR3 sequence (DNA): TGTGCCAGCACTGGTGGGGGGGGGCCCTACAATGAGCAGTTCTTC.